This T cell receptor beta chain was identified in a study of T-cell memory formation after mild COVID-19. Findings of the study overall: Mainly CM and EM harbored the contracting CD4+ clones; mainly EMRA harbored the CD8+ ones. Clones shrinking between day 15 and 85 showed a balanced CD4/CD8 split, and those that grew later tilted toward CD4+. Specificity for SARS-CoV-2 was not confirmed among the second-wave clones peaking on day 37.

Concerning this clonotype: Its cognate antigen is unknown.

The germline CDR1 and CDR2 sequences are MGHRA and YSYEKL. V was clipped by 1 base and J by 5 bases, with 17 bases between them. The CDR3 is made up of 16 amino acids. One entry per CDR3 protein results from TCRdb running MiXCR on the 5' RACE reads. The sample consists of 400,000 to 500,000 distinct CDR3 sequences, 20% of them appearing once. This clonotype originated in an adult woman who had mild COVID-19 (a few samples of this study predate the infection). Cell type and time point are not known. Source material: PBMCs or a T cell subset sorted from them (not recorded which). The chain recombines TRBV4-1 with TRBJ1-2; weak D call: TRBD1 (5 bases). For the CDR3, the DNA is TGCGCCAGCAGCCAAGTGGAAGGGGAAATGGGGTATGGCTACACCTTC. This translates into CASSQVEGEMGYGYTF.